This T cell receptor (beta chain) was sequenced for a study of blood T cell repertoires in COVID-19. The germline V gene encodes CDR1 MNHEY and CDR2 SVGEGT. This CDR3 has 16 amino acids. V lost 2 bases and J 5 bases, leaving 19 bases between the germline ends. This clone has a handful of counts. Data came from immunoSEQ multiplex PCR; TCRdb stores just in-frame clones and leaves some out. The sample lists some 220,000 clones; roughly 85% were seen once. The sequenced material came from peripheral blood. The source of this sequence is a woman aged 70-85 years with COVID-19, enrolled during active disease. This chain uses TRBV6-2 or TRBV6-3 with TRBJ2-7, with D perhaps matching TRBD2 (5 bases). Here the CDR3 reads CASSYPPGSVSDEQYF. The DNA of the CDR3 is TGTGCCAGCAGTTACCCCCCGGGATCCGTCAGTGACGAGCAGTACTTC.